This T cell receptor (beta chain) was sequenced during a study of graft-versus-host responses after intestinal transplantation. Study-wide background: Multivisceral, liver-intestinal, or isolated intestinal grafts were transplanted into recipients. Every one of the recipients received anti-thymocyte globulin induction and afterwards took tacrolimus and steroids for about 3 years. Study results and caveats: In recipient marrow, GvH clones were found, and some appeared first in ileum or blood. Allograft clonal ratios (graft-versus-host to host-versus-graft) were high in patients who had graft-donor T cell macrochimerism.

Details on this clone: The antigen remains unidentified.

With 0 bases clipped from V and 3 bases from J, the junction kept 0 bases outside the gene matches. The CDR3 is 15 amino acids. Germline loops: CDR1 SGHRS, CDR2 YFSETQ. This table comes from immunoSEQ multiplex PCR, and its TCRdb copy is limited to in-frame clones, with some not included. Of more than 65,000 clones in the sample, approximately 91% were seen once. The origin of this receptor is a human donor who received an intestinal transplant. Source: unstimulated CD4+ T cells sorted from spleen or lymph node cells, taken before intestinal transplant. The V gene is TRBV5-1, the J gene TRBJ2-1, with 10 positions matching TRBD2. This chain's CDR3 is CASSLVAGGYNEQFF. CDR3 coding DNA: TGCGCCAGCAGCTTGGTAGCGGGGGGCTACAATGAGCAGTTCTTC. The complete variable domain, with remaining parts taken from reference TRBV5-1 and TRBJ2-1, reads KAGVTQTPRYLIKTRGQQVTLSCSPISGHRSVSWYQQTPGQGLQFLFEYFSETQRNKGNFPGRFSGRQFSNSRSEMNVSTLELGDSALYLCASSLVAGGYNEQFFGPGTRLTVL.